What follows are 30 T cell receptor beta chains derived from one specimen sequenced in a study of siplizumab effects on memory and regulatory T cells. Produced via immunoSEQ multiplex PCR; TCRdb's table is partial and in-frame only. The sample holds about 26,000 clones, more than 65% seen once. Material for sequencing was memory CD4+ T cells sorted from blood. All receptors derive from a human donor in good health.

This clone appeared a few times. The chain combines TRBV4-1 with TRBJ2-5, with a tentative D call TRBD1 (6 bases). V lost 0 bases and J lost 2, with 13 bases in between. The germline V gene encodes CDR1 MGHRA and CDR2 YSYEKL. This CDR3 region has 16 residues. CDR3 sequence reads: CASSQEGGWAQETQYF. CDR3 coding DNA: TGCGCCAGCAGCCAAGAAGGGGGTTGGGCACAAGAGACCCAGTACTTC.

This chain links TRBV7-8 with TRBJ2-2; 7 bases align to TRBD2. The J segment lost 6 bases and the V segment lost 5 bases, leaving 9 bases of the junction unmatched. The CDR3 has 15 amino acids. The germline gives CDR1 SGHVS, CDR2 FQNEAQ. CDR3 DNA: TGTGCCAGCAGCCACGCGGCGGGAGTCGCCGGGGAGCTGTTTTTT. It specifies CASSHAAGVAGELFF.

The chain recombines TRBV5-6 with TRBJ2-5; 8 bases agree with TRBD2. This CDR3 is 14 amino acids long. V lost 0 bases to trimming and J lost 5 bases; unmatched junction nucleotides: 3. Germline CDR1 reads SGHDT; CDR2 reads YYEEEE. CDR3 protein: CASSLGTSRETQYF. The CDR3 DNA follows: TGTGCCAGCAGCTTGGGGACTAGCCGGGAGACCCAGTACTTC.

V gene TRBV19 combines with J gene TRBJ2-7; no clear D. CDR3 size: 11 residues. Trimming cost V 10 bases and J 2 bases, with 9 bases left between them. Germline CDR1 reads LNHDA; CDR2 reads SQIVND (reference sequence). The CDR3 coding sequence is TGTGCCACCCCCCGCCCCTACGAGCAGTACTTC. This codes for CATPRPYEQYF. The entire variable domain, with the rest obtained from reference TRBV19 and TRBJ2-7, is as follows: DGGITQSPKYLFRKEGQNVTLSCEQNLNHDAMYWYRQDPGQGLRLIYYSQIVNDFQKGDIAEGYSVSREKKESFPLTVTSAQKNPTAFYLCATPRPYEQYFGPGTRLTVT.

This sequence joins TRBV28 and TRBJ1-1; D not resolved. In germline, CDR1 is MDHEN, CDR2 SYDVKM. The CDR3 has 17 amino acids. Trimming stripped 7 bases from V and 3 bases from J, with 24 bases between. The CDR3 loop reads CASTLGWQAIDYTEAFF. In nucleotides, the CDR3 is TGTGCCAGCACCCTAGGTTGGCAAGCCATAGACTACACTGAAGCTTTCTTT.

This clone was counted only a few times. V is TRBV4-2 and J is TRBJ1-1; 8 bases fit TRBD1. The germline V gene encodes CDR1 LGHNA and CDR2 YNFKEQ. The CDR3 runs 17 residues. Losses at the gene ends were 4 bases for V and 0 bases for J; bases not matched to a gene: 10. The CDR3 loop reads CASSRGTGQRMNTEAFF. The CDR3 nucleotides read TGTGCCAGCAGCCGAGGGACAGGTCAACGGATGAACACTGAAGCTTTCTTT.

The V and J genes are TRBV5-1 and TRBJ2-7; TRBD2 agrees at 12 bases. This CDR3 is 16 amino acids long. Germline assignment: CDR1 SGHRS and CDR2 YFSETQ. V shed 4 bases, J shed 4 bases, and the junction held 9 bases outside the gene matches. The CDR3 sequence: CASSTQLGLAGYEQYF. The CDR3 DNA sequence: TGCGCCAGCAGCACCCAGTTAGGACTAGCGGGGTACGAGCAGTACTTC.

This clone was counted only a few times. The chain couples TRBV27 to TRBJ1-1; the D gene is possibly TRBD1 (5 bases). The CDR3 extends over 14 amino acids. Germline CDR1 and CDR2: MNHEY and SMNVEV (reference sequence). The V end lost 7 bases, the J end lost 0 bases, and 12 bases lay between the germline ends. CDR3 DNA: TGTGCCAGCATTCCGGGGCTGCTGAACACTGAAGCTTTCTTT. Residues: CASIPGLLNTEAFF.

The rearrangement links TRBV5-1 to TRBJ1-2; possibly TRBD1 for D (5 bases). Trimming removed 7 bases from V and 4 bases from J, with 17 bases in between. Germline V gives CDR1 SGHRS, CDR2 YFSETQ. The CDR3 contains 14 residues. The CDR3 DNA reads as TGCGCCAGCGGCAGGGCAGACGGAGGCTATGGCTACACCTTC. Translation gives CASGRADGGYGYTF.

The chain couples TRBV5-5 to TRBJ1-4; a weak D match, TRBD1 (5 bases). The CDR3 loop spans 15 amino acids. V lost 0 bases and J lost 2, with 8 bases in between. Looked up from germline, CDR1 is SGHKS and CDR2 is YYEKEE (reference sequence). CDR3 coding DNA: TGTGCCAGCAGCTTGGAAGGGACTACTAATGAAAAACTGTTTTTT. It yields the protein CASSLEGTTNEKLFF. Complete variable domain (other parts from reference TRBV5-5 and TRBJ1-4): DAGVTQSPTHLIKTRGQQVTLRCSPISGHKSVSWYQQVLGQGPQFIFQYYEKEERGRGNFPDRFSARQFPNYSSELNVNALLLGDSALYLCASSLEGTTNEKLFFGSGTQLSVL.

This clone appeared a few times. J is TRBJ2-7 and V is TRBV11-3, with 7 bases matching TRBD1. This CDR3 contains 16 residues. CDR1 is SGHNT and CDR2 is YENEEA in the germline V gene. The V and J ends lost 0 bases and 2 bases, in that order; junction bases with no gene match: 7. CDR3 nucleotides: TGTGCCAGCAGCTTAGAAAACGGCAGGGGGACCTACGAGCAGTACTTC. It is translated as CASSLENGRGTYEQYF.

This chain links TRBV30 with TRBJ2-5; a possible D gene is TRBD1 (6 bases). CDR3 size: 13 residues. Deletions cut 3 bases from V and 4 bases from J, with 12 bases between. Germline values: CDR1 GTSNPN, CDR2 SVGIG (reference sequence). CDR3 in DNA: TGTGCCTGGAGAGGGGGAGTTGGAGAGACCCAGTACTTC. Its protein is CAWRGGVGETQYF.

This clone was counted once. The rearrangement uses TRBV19 and TRBJ2-3; 14 nucleotides align to TRBD2. V lost 4 bases, J lost 3 bases, and 0 bases stayed unmatched. Germline lookup yields CDR1 LNHDA and CDR2 SQIVND (reference sequence). CDR3 size: 15 residues. The CDR3 here is CASSRTSGRTDTQYF. The DNA of the CDR3 is TGTGCCAGTAGTAGGACTAGCGGGAGGACAGATACGCAGTATTTT.

V usage is TRBV19 and J usage is TRBJ1-4; 9 bases fit TRBD1. The germline gives CDR1 LNHDA, CDR2 SQIVND (reference sequence). J gave up 11 bases and V 8 bases, and 6 bases lay outside the gene matches. The CDR3 covers 12 residues. The CDR3 region has the DNA TGTGCCAGTGGGGGACAGGGAGGGAAACTGTTTTTT. It is translated as CASGGQGGKLFF.

The chain recombines TRBV5-5 with TRBJ2-5; TRBD2 matches at 14 bases. The junction had 6 bases not matched to a gene; V was cut back by 4 bases and J by 7 bases. This CDR3 has 15 amino acids. Germline-derived CDR1 and CDR2 are SGHKS and YYEKEE (reference sequence). CDR3 sequence: CASSPGLAGVGTQYF. As DNA, the CDR3 is TGTGCCAGCAGCCCGGGACTAGCGGGAGTGGGGACCCAGTACTTC.

This rearrangement joins TRBV28 to TRBJ1-2, with TRBD1 matching over 7 bases. V was pared by 3 bases and J by 6 bases, with 4 bases of the junction left unmatched. Germline CDR1 MDHEN, CDR2 SYDVKM. The CDR3 consists of 13 residues. CDR3 coding DNA: TGTGCCAGCAGTTTGACAGGGAACCATGGCTACACCTTC. The encoded protein is CASSLTGNHGYTF.

The genes are TRBV29-1 and TRBJ2-3; the D gene could be TRBD1 or TRBD2 (5 bases each). The germline V gene encodes CDR1 SQVTM and CDR2 ANQGSEA. This CDR3 comprises 16 residues. Trimming stripped 6 bases from V and 0 bases from J, with 19 bases between. In DNA form, the CDR3 reads TGCAGCGTCCTCGGGGACCCTAGGGCGAGCACAGATACGCAGTATTTT. This gives the protein CSVLGDPRASTDTQYF.

This clone was observed once. This chain connects TRBV4-1 to TRBJ2-2, with unresolved D. The CDR3 spans 15 residues. The germline gives CDR1 MGHRA, CDR2 YSYEKL. Trimming removed 1 base from V and 0 bases from J, with 6 bases in between. CDR3 in DNA: TGCGCCAGCAGCCAAGCGCCAGCGAACACCGGGGAGCTGTTTTTT. Translating gives CASSQAPANTGELFF.

CDR3 loop: CATSRERHRGHGYTF. In nucleotides, the CDR3 is TGTGCCACCAGCAGGGAACGGCACAGGGGGCACGGCTACACCTTC. V gene TRBV15 combines with J gene TRBJ1-2; 9 nucleotides line up with TRBD1. Germline V gene lookup returns CDR1 LNHNV and CDR2 YYDKDF (reference sequence). The J segment lost 8 bases and the V segment lost 3 bases, leaving 10 bases of the junction unmatched. The CDR3 is 15 residues long.

The chain is built from TRBV28 and TRBJ1-1, with 7 bases aligning to TRBD1. The CDR3 is made up of 14 amino acids. CDR1 is MDHEN, CDR2 SYDVKM, per germline. V trimming: 7 bases; J trimming: 6 bases; junction bases outside the gene matches: 11. DNA for the CDR3: TGTGCCAGCATTCACGGACAGGTGAGATCTGAAGCTTTCTTT. Translated: CASIHGQVRSEAFF.

The chain carries TRBV4-3 and TRBJ1-1; TRBD1 might be the D (6 bases). From germline, CDR1 is LGHNA and CDR2 YSLEER. Trimming stripped 4 bases from V and 5 bases from J, with 14 bases between. CDR3 length equals 14 residues. The DNA for the CDR3 is TGCGCCAGCAGCCCTCACAGGGAGAGGACTGAAGCTTTCTTT. Protein sequence: CASSPHRERTEAFF.

The V and J genes are TRBV10-3 and TRBJ2-3; 8 positions agree with TRBD2. Germline V gives CDR1 ENHRY, CDR2 SYGVKD. V lost 2 bases and J lost 1; bases outside the gene matches: 5. There are 16 residues in the CDR3. The CDR3 sequence is CAISEISGGGTDTQYF. DNA of the CDR3: TGTGCCATCAGTGAGATCAGCGGGGGCGGCACAGATACGCAGTATTTT.

The chain recombines TRBV11-2 with TRBJ2-7; TRBD2 aligns across 7 bases. The CDR3 covers 14 residues. With V trimmed by 4 bases and J by 1 base, 4 bases remained unmatched. Germline V gene lookup returns CDR1 SGHAT and CDR2 FQNNGV. The CDR3 loop reads CASSSGLGSYEQYF. CDR3 bases: TGTGCCAGCAGCTCCGGACTAGGGTCCTACGAGCAGTACTTC.

The DNA of the CDR3 is TGTGCCAGCAGACGGACGGGGGAAAAACTGTTTTTT. This codes for CASRRTGEKLFF. The V call is TRBV6-5, the J call TRBJ1-4; no definite D call. Germline V CDR1 and CDR2: MNHEY, SVGAGI. Deletions cut 6 bases from V and 8 bases from J, with 10 bases between. CDR3 length equals 12 residues.

This chain joins TRBV28 and TRBJ2-7; no reliable D call. Trimming pared 6 bases from V and 9 bases from J, leaving 12 bases between. This CDR3 comprises 11 residues. Germline V gene lookup returns CDR1 MDHEN and CDR2 SYDVKM. Here the CDR3 reads CASSPDPWQYF. CDR3 in DNA: TGTGCCAGCAGCCCTGACCCTTGGCAGTACTTC.

The chain uses TRBV15 and TRBJ1-4; D remains unclear. The CDR3 sequence is 15 residues long. With 0 bases removed from V and 11 bases from J, the gap between germline ends came to 16 bases. Germline CDR1 LNHNV, CDR2 YYDKDF (reference sequence). The CDR3 spells CATSRDRGSYTKLFF. CDR3 in DNA: TGTGCCACCAGCAGAGATCGGGGTTCCTACACTAAACTGTTTTTT.

J is TRBJ2-5 and V is TRBV7-6; D is perhaps TRBD2 (6 bases). The CDR3 is 15 residues long. Germline CDR1 reads SGHVS; CDR2 reads FNYEAQ. The V end lost 1 base, the J end lost 4 bases, and 13 bases lay between the germline ends. This chain's CDR3 is CASSLVPGAGETQYF. The CDR3 coding sequence is TGTGCCAGCAGCTTAGTTCCGGGAGCGGGAGAGACCCAGTACTTC.

The rearrangement links TRBV28 to TRBJ1-5, with D possibly matching TRBD1 (5 bases). Germline V gene data show CDR1 as MDHEN and CDR2 as SYDVKM. This CDR3 is 16 amino acids long. V lost 7 bases, J lost 0 bases, and 16 bases lay in between. CDR3: CASKNRIRYSNQPQHF. The CDR3 DNA reads as TGTGCCAGCAAAAACAGGATACGCTATAGCAATCAGCCCCAGCATTTT.

This clone has more than one count but fewer than ten. The chain carries TRBV4-2 and TRBJ2-5, with 12 positions matching TRBD1. CDR1 and CDR2 (germline): LGHNA, YNFKEQ. Unmatched junction bases numbered 22, after V lost 1 base and J lost 4 bases. This CDR3 is 22 amino acids long. The CDR3, as DNA: TGTGCCAGCAGCCAAGGACTGTCTCAGCGATTGTGGGGACAGGGGGCAGGAGAGACCCAGTACTTC. This translates into CASSQGLSQRLWGQGAGETQYF.

The rearrangement joins TRBV7-9 to TRBJ2-7, with D possibly being TRBD1 (6 bases). Germline values: CDR1 SEHNR, CDR2 FQNEAQ (reference sequence). The V end lost 5 bases, the J end lost 3 bases, and 11 bases lay between the germline ends. This CDR3 region has 13 residues. CDR3 in amino acids: CASSLRQDYEQYF. CDR3 nucleotide sequence: TGTGCCAGCAGCCTACGACAGGACTACGAGCAGTACTTC.